This record concerns one TCR beta chain sequence. Trimming cost V 3 bases and J 4 bases, with 15 bases left between them. CDR1 and CDR2 from the germline V gene are KGHSH and LQKENI. There are 15 residues in the CDR3. The sample belongs to a study of control samples from healthy donors and cancer patients. Using immunoSEQ multiplex PCR, the repertoire was profiled, and TCRdb retains in-frame clones only, with some absent. The repertoire table contains about 200,000 clones. The source material was blood. This chain connects TRBV18 to TRBJ1-2; tentatively, D is TRBD1 (5 bases). The TCR was taken from a woman in her 30s in good health. CDR3 bases: TGTGCCAGCTCACCCGGGACCGAGCCGATCTATGGCTACACCTTC. It is translated as CASSPGTEPIYGYTF.